The rows below give T cell receptor beta chains drawn from one sample of a study of blood T cell repertoires in COVID-19. Measured with immunoSEQ multiplex PCR; TCRdb has only the in-frame clones, and not every one. The data show 150,000 to 200,000 clones, with around 84% seen just once and 3% to 4% held by the top ten. The sample taken for sequencing was peripheral blood. The receptors were gathered from a human donor with acute or convalescent COVID-19. The donor label of this sample is uncertain. The CDR3 runs from the conserved cysteine through the conserved F or W. D genes are given only for firm matches. A clone size is listed for some rows: how often the clone was seen (once, few, many), or a class if it is expanded.

v_gene: TRBV15; d_gene: NA; abundance: NA; j_gene: TRBJ2-2; CDR3aa: CATSSPGSHSNTGELFF; CDR3nt: TGTGCCACCAGCAGCCCCGGGTCACATTCGAACACCGGGGAGCTGTTTTTT
v_gene: TRBV29-1; d_gene: TRBD1; abundance: NA; j_gene: TRBJ1-5; CDR3aa: CSVLTGTNQPQHF; CDR3nt: TGCAGCGTCTTGACAGGGACCAATCAGCCCCAGCATTTT
v_gene: TRBV14; d_gene: TRBD1; abundance: once; j_gene: TRBJ1-4; CDR3aa: CASSQSTGGGEKLFF; CDR3nt: TGTGCCAGCAGCCAGTCGACAGGGGGTGGTGAAAAACTGTTTTTT
v_gene: TRBV2; d_gene: NA; abundance: NA; j_gene: TRBJ1-4; CDR3aa: CASNIRGTGNEKLFF; CDR3nt: TGTGCCAGCAACATAAGGGGAACAGGGAATGAAAAACTGTTTTTT
v_gene: TRBV10-3; d_gene: TRBD1; abundance: NA; j_gene: TRBJ1-2; CDR3aa: CAIRAGRGTGAYGYTF; CDR3nt: TGTGCCATCAGGGCGGGTCGAGGGACAGGGGCCTATGGCTACACCTTC
v_gene: TRBV21-1; d_gene: NA; abundance: NA; j_gene: TRBJ1-3; CDR3aa: CANYAGDRGNCGNTIYF; CDR3nt: TGTGCCAACTACGCCGGGGACAGGGGAAATTGTGGAAACACCATATATTTT
v_gene: TRBV5-1; d_gene: TRBD1; abundance: NA; j_gene: TRBJ1-5; CDR3aa: CASSLRGQGAGPQHF; CDR3nt: TGCGCCAGCAGCTTAAGGGGACAGGGGGCTGGGCCCCAGCATTTT
v_gene: TRBV4-1; d_gene: NA; abundance: NA; j_gene: TRBJ1-6; CDR3aa: CASSQDLYNSPLHF; CDR3nt: TGCGCCAGCAGCCAAGATTTATATAATTCACCCCTCCACTTT
v_gene: TRBV19; d_gene: NA; abundance: NA; j_gene: TRBJ1-3; CDR3aa: CASSIGVNSGNTIYF; CDR3nt: TGTGCCAGTAGTATAGGAGTTAACTCTGGAAACACCATATATTTT
v_gene: TRBV2; d_gene: NA; abundance: NA; j_gene: TRBJ1-2; CDR3aa: CASSEEAGSPLYGYTF; CDR3nt: TGTGCCAGCAGTGAAGAGGCAGGGTCTCCTCTCTATGGCTACACCTTC
v_gene: TRBV5-1; d_gene: NA; abundance: NA; j_gene: TRBJ1-1; CDR3aa: CASSLYGLHTEAFF; CDR3nt: TGCGCCAGCAGCTTGTACGGACTGCACACTGAAGCTTTCTTT
v_gene: TRBV7-7; d_gene: NA; abundance: NA; j_gene: TRBJ2-2; CDR3aa: CASSPSNTGELFF; CDR3nt: TGTGCCAGCAGCCCTTCTAACACCGGGGAGCTGTTTTTT
v_gene: TRBV3-1/TRBV3-2; d_gene: TRBD1; abundance: NA; j_gene: TRBJ2-3; CDR3aa: CASSPQGALSTDTQYF; CDR3nt: TGTGCCAGCAGCCCGCAGGGGGCTCTTAGCACAGATACGCAGTATTTT
v_gene: TRBV28; d_gene: NA; abundance: NA; j_gene: TRBJ1-2; CDR3aa: CASRPGVPNGYTF; CDR3nt: TGTGCCAGCAGACCAGGGGTCCCGAATGGCTACACCTTC
v_gene: TRBV9; d_gene: NA; abundance: NA; j_gene: TRBJ2-2; CDR3aa: CASSVEEAGELFF; CDR3nt: TGTGCCAGCAGCGTAGAAGAGGCCGGGGAGCTGTTTTTT
v_gene: TRBV19; d_gene: TRBD1; abundance: NA; j_gene: TRBJ1-5; CDR3aa: CASSPRDRGKVVGYSNQPQHF; CDR3nt: TGTGCCAGTAGTCCACGGGACAGGGGGAAAGTTGTAGGGTATAGCAATCAGCCCCAGCATTTT
v_gene: TRBV9; d_gene: NA; abundance: NA; j_gene: TRBJ1-6; CDR3aa: CASSVLDRFGKYNSPLHF; CDR3nt: TGTGCCAGCAGCGTACTAGACAGGTTCGGGAAGTATAATTCACCCCTCCACTTT
v_gene: TRBV9; d_gene: TRBD1; abundance: NA; j_gene: TRBJ1-1; CDR3aa: CASSVATGQLGSTEAFF; CDR3nt: TGTGCCAGCAGCGTAGCTACGGGACAGCTAGGGAGCACTGAAGCTTTCTTT
v_gene: TRBV28; d_gene: NA; abundance: NA; j_gene: TRBJ1-6; CDR3aa: CASAGAGFSYNSPLHF; CDR3nt: TGTGCCTCAGCAGGGGCGGGTTTCTCCTATAATTCACCCCTCCACTTT
v_gene: TRBV7-8; d_gene: NA; abundance: NA; j_gene: TRBJ2-5; CDR3aa: CASSLFRGETQYF; CDR3nt: TGTGCCAGCAGCTTATTTAGGGGAGAGACCCAGTACTTC
v_gene: TRBV12-3/TRBV12-4; d_gene: NA; abundance: NA; j_gene: TRBJ1-1; CDR3aa: CASSLGGNTEAFF; CDR3nt: TGTGCCAGCAGTTTGGGAGGGAACACTGAAGCTTTCTTT
v_gene: TRBV18; d_gene: NA; abundance: NA; j_gene: TRBJ1-2; CDR3aa: CASSPPQGGSYGYTF; CDR3nt: TGTGCCAGCTCACCACCCCAGGGAGGAAGCTATGGCTACACCTTC
v_gene: TRBV2; d_gene: NA; abundance: NA; j_gene: TRBJ1-2; CDR3aa: CASSQGGVGYGYTF; CDR3nt: TGTGCCAGCAGCCAAGGGGGGGTTGGCTATGGCTACACCTTC
v_gene: TRBV27; d_gene: NA; abundance: NA; j_gene: TRBJ1-1; CDR3aa: CASSWAGMNTEAFF; CDR3nt: TGCGCCAGCAGTTGGGCGGGAATGAACACTGAAGCTTTCTTT
v_gene: TRBV7-9; d_gene: TRBD2; abundance: NA; j_gene: TRBJ2-1; CDR3aa: CASSRGSGGVWEQFF; CDR3nt: TGTGCCAGCAGCCGAGGGAGCGGGGGGGTATGGGAGCAGTTCTTC
v_gene: TRBV5-6; d_gene: NA; abundance: NA; j_gene: TRBJ2-1; CDR3aa: CASSSTRASRNYNEQFF; CDR3nt: TGTGCCAGCAGCTCAACCCGGGCTAGCCGAAACTACAATGAGCAGTTCTTC
v_gene: TRBV28; d_gene: TRBD1; abundance: NA; j_gene: TRBJ1-1; CDR3aa: CASSLWGTGTHTEAFF; CDR3nt: TGTGCCAGCAGTTTATGGGGGACAGGAACACACACTGAAGCTTTCTTT
v_gene: TRBV14; d_gene: TRBD1; abundance: NA; j_gene: TRBJ1-2; CDR3aa: CASSQFNRGQGGYTF; CDR3nt: TGTGCCAGCAGCCAATTTAACAGGGGTCAAGGTGGCTACACCTTC
v_gene: TRBV28; d_gene: NA; abundance: NA; j_gene: TRBJ1-2; CDR3aa: CASSRGLYGYTF; CDR3nt: TGTGCCAGCAGCAGGGGCCTCTATGGCTACACCTTC
v_gene: TRBV5-6; d_gene: NA; abundance: NA; j_gene: TRBJ1-5; CDR3aa: CASSSYGGSNQPQHF; CDR3nt: TGTGCCAGCAGCTCCTACGGGGGGAGCAATCAGCCCCAGCATTTT
v_gene: TRBV2; d_gene: NA; abundance: NA; j_gene: TRBJ1-1; CDR3aa: CASRQQGTNTEAFF; CDR3nt: TGTGCCAGCAGACAACAGGGTACCAACACTGAAGCTTTCTTT
v_gene: TRBV7-2; d_gene: TRBD1; abundance: NA; j_gene: TRBJ1-3; CDR3aa: CASSLVITGGDTIYF; CDR3nt: TGTGCCAGCAGCTTAGTAATCACAGGGGGCGACACCATATATTTT
v_gene: TRBV27; d_gene: TRBD2; abundance: NA; j_gene: TRBJ2-7; CDR3aa: CASGTTYEQYF; CDR3nt: TGTGCCAGCGGGACTACCTACGAGCAGTACTTC
v_gene: TRBV10-1; d_gene: NA; abundance: NA; j_gene: TRBJ1-5; CDR3aa: CASQDSIGQPQHF; CDR3nt: TGCGCCAGCCAGGACAGTATCGGGCAGCCCCAGCATTTT
v_gene: TRBV7-2; d_gene: NA; abundance: NA; j_gene: TRBJ1-5; CDR3aa: CASSPGRSNQPQHF; CDR3nt: TGTGCCAGCAGCCCCGGAAGGAGTAATCAGCCCCAGCATTTT
v_gene: TRBV7-3; d_gene: NA; abundance: NA; j_gene: TRBJ1-1; CDR3aa: CASSLTGGGVTEAFF; CDR3nt: TGTGCCAGCAGCTTAACGGGAGGGGGTGTAACTGAAGCTTTCTTT
v_gene: TRBV19; d_gene: NA; abundance: NA; j_gene: TRBJ1-1; CDR3aa: CASSIVGVNTEAFF; CDR3nt: TGTGCCAGTAGTATAGTCGGGGTTAACACTGAAGCTTTCTTT
v_gene: TRBV28; d_gene: TRBD1; abundance: NA; j_gene: TRBJ1-5; CDR3aa: CASGSTGDNQPQHF; CDR3nt: TGTGCCAGCGGATCGACAGGGGACAATCAGCCCCAGCATTTT
v_gene: TRBV6-2/TRBV6-3; d_gene: NA; abundance: NA; j_gene: TRBJ1-1; CDR3aa: CASSHRTENTEAFF; CDR3nt: TGTGCCAGCAGCCATCGGACAGAGAACACTGAAGCTTTCTTT
v_gene: TRBV18; d_gene: TRBD1; abundance: NA; j_gene: TRBJ1-2; CDR3aa: CASSPGQNKFYGYTF; CDR3nt: TGTGCCAGCTCACCGGGACAGAACAAATTCTATGGCTACACCTTC
v_gene: TRBV5-1; d_gene: NA; abundance: NA; j_gene: TRBJ2-6; CDR3aa: CASSGPSGSGANVLTF; CDR3nt: TGCGCCAGCAGCGGACCCTCGGGGTCTGGGGCCAACGTCCTGACTTTC
v_gene: TRBV6-1; d_gene: TRBD1; abundance: NA; j_gene: TRBJ1-2; CDR3aa: CASSRLGGDYGYTF; CDR3nt: TGTGCCAGCAGTCGTTTAGGGGGCGACTATGGCTACACCTTC
v_gene: TRBV29-1; d_gene: TRBD1; abundance: once; j_gene: TRBJ1-2; CDR3aa: CSVEGATGGRGYTF; CDR3nt: TGCAGCGTTGAAGGCGCGACAGGGGGCCGGGGCTACACCTTC
v_gene: TRBV21-1; d_gene: NA; abundance: NA; j_gene: TRBJ1-3; CDR3aa: CASSKVRDRGTPSGNTIYF; CDR3nt: TGTGCCAGCAGCAAAGTACGGGACAGGGGGACCCCCTCTGGAAACACCATATATTTT
v_gene: TRBV20-1; d_gene: NA; abundance: NA; j_gene: TRBJ1-6; CDR3aa: CSASRESGGGSPLHF; CDR3nt: TGCAGTGCTAGTCGAGAATCTGGAGGAGGTTCACCCCTCCACTTT
v_gene: TRBV3-1/TRBV3-2; d_gene: TRBD1; abundance: NA; j_gene: TRBJ1-2; CDR3aa: CASSQEGTGDGYTF; CDR3nt: TGTGCCAGCAGCCAAGAGGGGACAGGGGATGGCTACACCTTC
v_gene: TRBV7-9; d_gene: NA; abundance: NA; j_gene: TRBJ1-6; CDR3aa: CASSVDRPGGYSPLHF; CDR3nt: TGTGCCAGCAGCGTGGACCGGCCGGGAGGGTATTCACCCCTCCACTTT
v_gene: TRBV7-9; d_gene: TRBD1; abundance: NA; j_gene: TRBJ2-1; CDR3aa: CASSYHDRGRQNEQFF; CDR3nt: TGTGCCAGCAGCTACCACGACAGGGGCCGGCAGAATGAGCAGTTCTTC
v_gene: TRBV9; d_gene: TRBD1; abundance: NA; j_gene: TRBJ2-1; CDR3aa: CASSPQGQGFNEQFF; CDR3nt: TGTGCCAGCAGCCCCCAGGGACAGGGGTTCAATGAGCAGTTCTTC
v_gene: TRBV7-2; d_gene: NA; abundance: NA; j_gene: TRBJ1-1; CDR3aa: CASSFSMNTEAFF; CDR3nt: TGTGCCAGCAGCTTTTCTATGAACACTGAAGCTTTCTTT